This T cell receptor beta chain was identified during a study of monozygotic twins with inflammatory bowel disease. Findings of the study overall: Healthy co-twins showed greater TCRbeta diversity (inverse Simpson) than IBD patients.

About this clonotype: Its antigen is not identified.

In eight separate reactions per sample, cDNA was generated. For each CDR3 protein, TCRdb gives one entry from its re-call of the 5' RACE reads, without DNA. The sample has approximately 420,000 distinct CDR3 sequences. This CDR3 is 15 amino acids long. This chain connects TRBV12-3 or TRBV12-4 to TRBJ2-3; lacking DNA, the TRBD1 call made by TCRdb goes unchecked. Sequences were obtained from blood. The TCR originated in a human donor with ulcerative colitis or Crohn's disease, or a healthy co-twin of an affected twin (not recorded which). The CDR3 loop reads CASSFSGGGTDTQYF.